This T cell receptor (beta chain) is drawn from a study of blood T cell repertoires in COVID-19. Germline CDR1 LGHNA, CDR2 YNFKEQ. The CDR3 contains 17 residues. The V end was cut by 0 bases, the J end by 3 bases, with 17 bases between. Libraries were prepared by immunoSEQ multiplex PCR; TCRdb keeps only in-frame clonotypes and omits some of them. The profile shows a few hundred thousand clones, about nine tenths of them singletons. The chain has TRBV4-2 and TRBJ1-2; unclear D gene. The sequence came from a man aged 60 to 75 who had recovered from COVID-19. Sequencing was done on a sample of peripheral blood. CDR3 DNA sequence: TGTGCCAGCAGCCAAGATTGGTTGCGGATAGGCCACTATGGCTACACCTTC. Protein: CASSQDWLRIGHYGYTF.